The 13 T cell receptor beta chains presented below share a single source sample, sequenced in a study of blood T cell repertoires in COVID-19. The method was immunoSEQ multiplex PCR; TCRdb's version includes in-frame clones alone and lacks a portion of them. Of under 300,000 clones listed, around 91% are singletons. The sample consisted of PBMCs or T cells enriched from blood (not recorded which). The source of these receptors is a woman between 18 and 29 years old who had recovered from COVID-19.

V usage is TRBV9 and J usage is TRBJ2-4; 8 bases line up with TRBD2. V trimming: 3 bases; J trimming: 5 bases; junction bases outside the gene matches: 4. Germline values: CDR1 SGDLS, CDR2 YYNGEE. The CDR3 runs 14 residues. The CDR3 DNA sequence: TGTGCCAGCAGCGGGCGGGGGGCCCAAAACATTCAGTACTTC. This translates into CASSGRGAQNIQYF.

In this sample, this clone turned up once. The J gene is TRBJ1-1, the V gene TRBV18, with D possibly being TRBD1 (6 bases). Germline loops: CDR1 KGHSH, CDR2 LQKENI. V was clipped by 4 bases and J by 3 bases, with 15 bases between them. CDR3 size: 15 residues. CDR3 bases: TGTGCCAGCTCACGCGACCCGGGACACGACACTGAAGCTTTCTTT. Translation gives CASSRDPGHDTEAFF.

In its sample, this clone was seen once. The V gene is TRBV6-5, the J gene TRBJ2-5, with D possibly matching TRBD1 (6 bases). This CDR3 region has 14 residues. Germline loops: CDR1 MNHEY, CDR2 SVGAGI. Deletions cut 8 bases from V and 2 bases from J, with 15 bases between. The CDR3 sequence: CASWGQGPQETQYF. DNA of the CDR3: TGTGCCAGCTGGGGGCAGGGACCACAAGAGACCCAGTACTTC.

The chain has TRBV27 and TRBJ1-5; perhaps TRBD1 as D (5 bases). Trimming removed 3 bases from V and 4 bases from J, with 10 bases in between. This CDR3 is 14 amino acids long. The germline V gene has CDR1 MNHEY and CDR2 SMNVEV (reference sequence). CDR3 protein: CASSFGGPNQPQHF. For the CDR3, the DNA is TGTGCCAGCAGTTTCGGGGGTCCGAATCAGCCCCAGCATTTT.

The chain employs TRBV27 and TRBJ2-7, with a tentative D call TRBD2 (7 bases). The V end was cut by 10 bases, the J end by 2 bases, with 15 bases between. CDR3 length: 13 amino acids. Germline V gene sequence: CDR1 MNHEY, CDR2 SMNVEV (reference sequence). The CDR3: CAKRGGEAYEQYF. The CDR3 nucleotides are TGTGCCAAAAGGGGGGGGGAGGCCTACGAGCAGTACTTC.

CDR3 bases: TGTGCCAGTAGTATCCCCAACGGACAGGTCGAAGCTTTCTTT. This codes for CASSIPNGQVEAFF. The chain has TRBV19 and TRBJ1-1, with TRBD1 matching 7 bases. Germline V gene lookup returns CDR1 LNHDA and CDR2 SQIVND (reference sequence). This CDR3 contains 14 residues. V was pared by 3 bases and J by 8 bases, with 9 bases of the junction left unmatched. The full variable domain, completed using reference TRBV19 and TRBJ1-1, is DGGITQSPKYLFRKEGQNVTLSCEQNLNHDAMYWYRQDPGQGLRLIYYSQIVNDFQKGDIAEGYSVSREKKESFPLTVTSAQKNPTAFYLCASSIPNGQVEAFFGQGTRLTVV.

The chain combines TRBV27 with TRBJ1-2; TRBD1 is a possible D gene (6 bases). The CDR3 extends over 14 amino acids. Germline CDR1 is MNHEY and CDR2 is SMNVEV (reference sequence). Trimming took 5 bases from V and 3 from J, leaving 13 bases between them. Here the CDR3 DNA reads TGTGCCAGCAGTCCCCTGGACAGAGACTATGGCTACACCTTC. This translates into CASSPLDRDYGYTF.

The chain has TRBV27 and TRBJ1-6, with 10 bases aligning to TRBD1. Germline V lookup: CDR1 MNHEY, CDR2 SMNVEV (reference sequence). V lost 7 bases, J lost 5 bases, and 5 bases stayed unmatched. The CDR3 is 15 amino acids. This CDR3 reads CASTSGTGDNSPLHF. DNA of the CDR3: TGTGCCAGCACCTCCGGGACAGGGGATAATTCACCCCTCCACTTT.

This chain links TRBV9 with TRBJ1-1, with unresolved D. Germline V gives CDR1 SGDLS, CDR2 YYNGEE. This CDR3 comprises 12 residues. V was clipped by 5 bases and J by 8 bases, with 13 bases between them. The CDR3 region has the DNA TGTGCCAGCAGGCAATTTAACTCCGAAGCTTTCTTT. Translating it yields CASRQFNSEAFF.

CDR3 in DNA: TGTGCCTGTTCCCCGAACTATGGCTACACCTTC. Protein: CACSPNYGYTF. The V call is TRBV30, the J call TRBJ1-2; D is uncertain. The CDR3 loop spans 11 amino acids. Germline loops: CDR1 GTSNPN, CDR2 SVGIG (reference sequence). V shed 6 bases and J shed 2 bases, with 7 bases lying between them.

The CDR3 loop is CASSPDRKNTIYF. The CDR3 DNA is TGTGCCAGCAGCCCGGACAGGAAAAACACCATATATTTT. The V gene is TRBV6-5, the J gene TRBJ1-3; 7 nucleotides agree with TRBD1. The CDR3 contains 13 residues. CDR1 MNHEY and CDR2 SVGAGI come from the germline V gene. The V gene end was trimmed by 6 bases and the J gene end by 6 bases; junction bases not matched to a gene: 5.

This clone was recorded only once. This rearrangement joins TRBV5-4 to TRBJ2-7, with D hard to call. Germline V gene sequence: CDR1 SGHNT, CDR2 YYREEE (reference sequence). CDR3 length equals 15 residues. Trimming shortened V by 1 base and J by 5 bases, and 16 bases separated the two germline ends. The CDR3 coding sequence is TGTGCCAGCAGCTTGAAAGGCAGGCCTTTGAACGAGCAGTACTTC. Translated, it gives CASSLKGRPLNEQYF.

The chain is built from TRBV20-1 and TRBJ1-2; a weak D match, TRBD1 (6 bases). Trimming shortened V by 3 bases and J by 8 bases, and 13 bases separated the two germline ends. Germline values: CDR1 DFQATT, CDR2 SNEGSKA (reference sequence). This CDR3 has 12 residues. CDR3 coding DNA: TGCAGTGCTAGTCTACAGGGCCGCGGCTACACCTTC. Protein product: CSASLQGRGYTF.